A single sample gave rise to the 4 T cell receptor beta chains below, sequenced in a study of control samples from healthy donors and cancer patients. Only in-frame clones appear in the TCRdb table, and some are missing; sequencing was by immunoSEQ multiplex PCR. This sample yields approximately 230,000 clones, of which over 75% are seen a single time; 13% belongs to the top ten. Sequences were obtained from PBMCs. These receptors were collected from a woman aged 55 to 70 with lung cancer.

This clone was detected only a few times. The chain couples TRBV3-1 (or the pseudogene TRBV3-2) to TRBJ2-7; 7 bases map to TRBD1. CDR3 length: 14 amino acids. V gave up 1 base and J gave up 6 bases; unmatched junction bases: 6. Germline V gene lookup returns CDR1 LGHDT and CDR2 YNNKEL (reference sequence). The CDR3: CASSQAGPGGEQYF. The CDR3 nucleotides are TGTGCCAGCAGCCAAGCTGGCCCAGGGGGCGAGCAGTACTTC.

The genes are TRBV7-9 and TRBJ2-7, with TRBD1 identical over 9 bases. Looked up from germline, CDR1 is SEHNR and CDR2 is FQNEAQ (reference sequence). The CDR3 covers 13 residues. The trim removed 5 bases at V and 7 bases at J, leaving 6 bases unmatched. Here the CDR3 reads CASSPPDRGEQYF. Here the CDR3 DNA reads TGTGCCAGCAGCCCCCCCGACAGGGGGGAGCAGTACTTC.

The chain carries TRBV28 and TRBJ1-2, with D tentatively TRBD1 (5 bases). V was clipped by 2 bases and J by 1 base, with 8 bases between them. The CDR3 runs 14 residues. Germline CDR1 MDHEN, CDR2 SYDVKM. The chain's CDR3 is CASSLGDGNYGYTF. The CDR3 DNA reads TGTGCCAGCAGTTTAGGGGACGGTAACTATGGCTACACCTTC.

V usage is TRBV7-2 and J usage is TRBJ1-5, with 11 bases identical to TRBD1. The CDR3 consists of 14 residues. J gave up 6 bases and V 6 bases, and 4 bases lay outside the gene matches. Germline values: CDR1 SGHTA, CDR2 FQGNSA. This CDR3 is CASRRTGGSQPQHF. CDR3 DNA: TGTGCCAGCAGGCGGACAGGGGGCAGTCAGCCCCAGCATTTT.